The subject of this entry is one T cell receptor (beta chain). Its antigen is still unknown. No base qualities exist here, and no much larger clone lies one base off it. The sample originates from a study of CD8 T cells in ankylosing spondylitis (dated by TCRdb to about 2017). The study in broad terms: The study profiled T cell receptor beta repertoires in healthy donors and ankylosing spondylitis patients to find disease-linked TCR variants. The full study cohort comprised approximately 23 ankylosing spondylitis patients and 110 or so healthy donors. Peripheral blood was sampled, and synovial fluid was also collected from ankylosing spondylitis patients.

These reads were obtained on an Illumina HiSeq 2500. TCR beta libraries were prepared by quantitative 5'-RACE with molecular barcodes. Processing in the source paper ran as follows. Disease-linked TCR variants were identified with a new computational method built on a probabilistic model of VDJ rearrangement. The raw public data were reprocessed by TCRdb itself: fastp quality trimming at Q25, MiXCR clonotype calling, in-frame beta chains only. CDR3 protein duplicates are merged, each entry listing the most common genes and DNA. The V and J calls and clone size come from TCRdb's table, not from the authors' own analysis. The sample data list around 300,000 distinct CDR3 sequences, and under 15% of these were observed just once. Of the sample, about 1% falls within the top ten clones. General conclusions and limits of the study: Significant enrichment of the disease-linked clones was reported in matched synovial fluid samples from ankylosing spondylitis patients. The disease-linked clones had a CD8+ phenotype and were found at relatively low frequencies in peripheral blood. Blood from ankylosing spondylitis patients appeared to be characterized by a TCR beta motif composed of about eight highly homologous amino acid variants. Some motif variants were previously reported in synovial fluid and blood of reactive arthritis patients, suggesting common disease-initiation mechanisms.

Specimen: blood, either unsorted or a sorted T cell fraction (not recorded which). This TCR derives from a male donor with ankylosing spondylitis or in good health (not recorded which).

The DNA sequence is given as TGTGCCAGCAGCCAAGATCTTAAGAGTGGCGCGGAGGAGCAGTTCTTC. This gives the protein CASSQDLKSGAEEQFF. Here the chain combines TRBV4-2 and TRBJ2-1, with no confidently assigned D gene. The CDR3 covers 16 residues, taking in both the cysteine and the phenylalanine. Only the CDR3 DNA stays, 48 bases, in frame from base 1. Trimming at the junction amounts to 0 bases on V and 10 bases on J, and the germline ends lie 19 bases apart. Per the germline V gene, LGHNA is the CDR1 and YNFKEQ is the CDR2.